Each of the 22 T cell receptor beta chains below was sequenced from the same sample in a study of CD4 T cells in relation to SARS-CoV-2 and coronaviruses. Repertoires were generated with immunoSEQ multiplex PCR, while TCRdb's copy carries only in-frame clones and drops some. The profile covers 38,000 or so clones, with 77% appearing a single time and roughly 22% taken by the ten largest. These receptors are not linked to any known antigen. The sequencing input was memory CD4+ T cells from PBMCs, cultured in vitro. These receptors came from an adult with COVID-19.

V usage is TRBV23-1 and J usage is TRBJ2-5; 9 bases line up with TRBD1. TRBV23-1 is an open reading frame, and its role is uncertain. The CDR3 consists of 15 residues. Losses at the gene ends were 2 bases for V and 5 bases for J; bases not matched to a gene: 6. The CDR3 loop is CASSQEDRGWETQYF. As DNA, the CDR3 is TGCGCCAGCAGTCAAGAGGACAGGGGATGGGAGACCCAGTACTTC.

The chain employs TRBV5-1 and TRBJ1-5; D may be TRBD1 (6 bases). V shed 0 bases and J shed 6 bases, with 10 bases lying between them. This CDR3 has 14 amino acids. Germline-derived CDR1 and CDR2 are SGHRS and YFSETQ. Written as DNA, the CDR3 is TGCGCCAGCAGCTTGGAAGGGGGGGGTCAGCCCCAGCATTTT. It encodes CASSLEGGGQPQHF.

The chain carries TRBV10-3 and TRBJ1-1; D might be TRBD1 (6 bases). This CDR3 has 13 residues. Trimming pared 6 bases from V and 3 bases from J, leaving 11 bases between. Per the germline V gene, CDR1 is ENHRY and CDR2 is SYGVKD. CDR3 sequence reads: CAIRGQPDTEAFF. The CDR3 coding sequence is TGTGCCATCAGGGGACAACCGGACACTGAAGCTTTCTTT.

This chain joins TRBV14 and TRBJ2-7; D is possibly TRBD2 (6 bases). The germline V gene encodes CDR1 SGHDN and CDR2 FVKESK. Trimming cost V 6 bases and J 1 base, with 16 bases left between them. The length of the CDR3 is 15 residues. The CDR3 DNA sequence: TGTGCCAGCAGTCGGGACTCTGGGAGGTCCTACGAGCAGTACTTC. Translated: CASSRDSGRSYEQYF.

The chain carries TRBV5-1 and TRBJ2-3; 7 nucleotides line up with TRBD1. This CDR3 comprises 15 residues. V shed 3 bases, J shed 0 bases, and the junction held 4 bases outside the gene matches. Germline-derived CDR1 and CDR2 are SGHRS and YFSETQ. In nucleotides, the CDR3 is TGCGCCAGCAGCTACGGGACAGTGAGCACAGATACGCAGTATTTT. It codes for CASSYGTVSTDTQYF.

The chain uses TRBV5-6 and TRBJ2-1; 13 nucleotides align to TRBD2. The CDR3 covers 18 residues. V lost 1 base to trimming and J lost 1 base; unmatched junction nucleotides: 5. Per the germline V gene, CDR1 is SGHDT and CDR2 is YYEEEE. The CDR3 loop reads CASSLLLAGGPSYNEQFF. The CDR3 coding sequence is TGTGCCAGCAGCTTGCTACTAGCGGGAGGGCCTTCCTACAATGAGCAGTTCTTC.

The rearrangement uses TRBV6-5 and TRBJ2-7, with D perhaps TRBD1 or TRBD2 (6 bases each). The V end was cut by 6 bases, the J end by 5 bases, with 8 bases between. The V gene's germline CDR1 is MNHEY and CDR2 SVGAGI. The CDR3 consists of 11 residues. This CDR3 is CASSGGHEQYF. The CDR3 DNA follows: TGTGCCAGCAGCGGGGGCCACGAGCAGTACTTC.

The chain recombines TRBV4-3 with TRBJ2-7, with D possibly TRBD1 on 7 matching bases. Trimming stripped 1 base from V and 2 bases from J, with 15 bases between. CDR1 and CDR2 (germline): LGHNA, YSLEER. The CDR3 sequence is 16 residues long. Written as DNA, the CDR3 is TGCGCCAGCAGCCAAGGCGGGACAGTGGAGACCTACGAGCAGTACTTC. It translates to CASSQGGTVETYEQYF.

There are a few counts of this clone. CDR3 region: CASSIAGGSGTDTQYF. The CDR3, as DNA: TGTGCCAGCAGCATAGCGGGAGGGTCTGGCACAGATACGCAGTATTTT. The chain links TRBV5-6 to TRBJ2-3, with 11 positions matching TRBD2. Germline-derived CDR1 and CDR2 are SGHDT and YYEEEE. Trimming removed 4 bases from V and 1 base from J; junction bases left unmatched: 5. CDR3 length: 16 amino acids.

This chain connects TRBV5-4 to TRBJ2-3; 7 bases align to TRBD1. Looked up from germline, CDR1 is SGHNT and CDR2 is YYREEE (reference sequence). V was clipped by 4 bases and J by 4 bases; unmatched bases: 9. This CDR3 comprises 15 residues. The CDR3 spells CASSLATGLADTQYF. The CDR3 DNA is TGTGCCAGCAGCCTGGCGACAGGGTTGGCAGATACGCAGTATTTT. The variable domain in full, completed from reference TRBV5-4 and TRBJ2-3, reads ETGVTQSPTHLIKTRGQQVTLRCSSQSGHNTVSWYQQALGQGPQFIFQYYREEENGRGNFPPRFSGLQFPNYSSELNVNALELDDSALYLCASSLATGLADTQYFGPGTRLTVL.

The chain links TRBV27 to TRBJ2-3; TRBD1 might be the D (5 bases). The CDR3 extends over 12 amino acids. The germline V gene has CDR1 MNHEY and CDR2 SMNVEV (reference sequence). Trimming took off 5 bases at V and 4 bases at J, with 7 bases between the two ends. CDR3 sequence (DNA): TGTGCCAGCAGTGTGGGGCCAGATACGCAGTATTTT. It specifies CASSVGPDTQYF.

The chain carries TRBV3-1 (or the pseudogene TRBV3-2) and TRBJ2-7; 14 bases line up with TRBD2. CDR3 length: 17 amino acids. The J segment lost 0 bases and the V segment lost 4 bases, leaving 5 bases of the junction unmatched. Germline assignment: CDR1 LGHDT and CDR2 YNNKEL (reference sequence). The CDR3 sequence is CASSLTSGRASSYEQYF. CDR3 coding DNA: TGTGCCAGCAGCCTGACTAGCGGGAGGGCCAGCTCCTACGAGCAGTACTTC.

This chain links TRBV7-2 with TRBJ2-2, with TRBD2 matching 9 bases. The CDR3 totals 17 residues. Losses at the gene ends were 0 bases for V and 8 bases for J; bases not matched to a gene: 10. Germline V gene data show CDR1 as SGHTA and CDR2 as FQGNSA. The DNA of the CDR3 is TGTGCCAGCAGCTTAGCTCACGCCGGGACTAGCCAAGGGGAGCTGTTTTTT. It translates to CASSLAHAGTSQGELFF.

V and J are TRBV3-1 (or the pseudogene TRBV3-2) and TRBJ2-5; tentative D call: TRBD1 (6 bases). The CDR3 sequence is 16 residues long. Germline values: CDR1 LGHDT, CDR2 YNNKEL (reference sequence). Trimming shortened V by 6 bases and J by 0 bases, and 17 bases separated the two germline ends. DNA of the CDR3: TGTGCCAGCAGACAGGCCCCTACAGGGAACCAAGAGACCCAGTACTTC. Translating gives CASRQAPTGNQETQYF.

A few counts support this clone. In DNA form, the CDR3 reads TGCAGCGTTGTGGGTAGCTCTGGAAACACCATATATTTT. Protein sequence: CSVVGSSGNTIYF. V and J are TRBV29-1 and TRBJ1-3; D remains unclear. The CDR3 spans 13 residues. CDR1 and CDR2 from the germline V gene are SQVTM and ANQGSEA. V was clipped by 4 bases and J by 0 bases, with 7 bases between them.

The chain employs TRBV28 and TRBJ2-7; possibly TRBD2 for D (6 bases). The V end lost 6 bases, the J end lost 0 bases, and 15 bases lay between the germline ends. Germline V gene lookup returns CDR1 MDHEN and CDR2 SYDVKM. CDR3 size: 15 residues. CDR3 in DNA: TGTGCCAGCAGGACCGGGAGCCCCCGCTCCTACGAGCAGTACTTC. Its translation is CASRTGSPRSYEQYF. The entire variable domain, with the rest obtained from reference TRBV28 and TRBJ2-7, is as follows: DVKVTQSSRYLVKRTGEKVFLECVQDMDHENMFWYRQDPGLGLRLIYFSYDVKMKEKGDIPEGYSVSREKKERFSLILESASTNQTSMYLCASRTGSPRSYEQYFGPGTRLTVT.

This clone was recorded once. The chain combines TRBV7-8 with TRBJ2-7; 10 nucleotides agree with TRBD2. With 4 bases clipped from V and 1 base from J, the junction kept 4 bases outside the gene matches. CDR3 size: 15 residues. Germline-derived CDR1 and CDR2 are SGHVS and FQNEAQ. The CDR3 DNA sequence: TGTGCCAGCAGCTCAAGCGGGAGGGCTTCCTACGAGCAGTACTTC. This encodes CASSSSGRASYEQYF.

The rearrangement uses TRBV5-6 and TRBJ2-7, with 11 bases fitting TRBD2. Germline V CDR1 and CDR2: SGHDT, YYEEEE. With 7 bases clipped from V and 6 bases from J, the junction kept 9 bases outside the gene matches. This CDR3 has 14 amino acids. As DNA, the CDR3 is TGTGCCAGCTCCGATAGCGGGAGGGCCTTCGAGCAGTACTTC. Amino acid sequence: CASSDSGRAFEQYF.

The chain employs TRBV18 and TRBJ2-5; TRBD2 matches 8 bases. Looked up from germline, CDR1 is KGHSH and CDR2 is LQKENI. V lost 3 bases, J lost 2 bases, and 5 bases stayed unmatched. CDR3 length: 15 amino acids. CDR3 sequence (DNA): TGTGCCAGCTCACCCCAGCGCGGGGGGCAAGAGACCCAGTACTTC. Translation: CASSPQRGGQETQYF.

The CDR3 DNA follows: TGTGCCAGCAGTTACAGGGGGTGGGACATTCAGTACTTC. It specifies CASSYRGWDIQYF. This chain joins TRBV6-6 and TRBJ2-4; possibly TRBD1 for D (6 bases). CDR1 and CDR2 from the germline V gene are MNHNY and SVGAGI (reference sequence). The CDR3 contains 13 residues. Trimming left V 2 bases short and J 8 bases short, with 10 bases between.

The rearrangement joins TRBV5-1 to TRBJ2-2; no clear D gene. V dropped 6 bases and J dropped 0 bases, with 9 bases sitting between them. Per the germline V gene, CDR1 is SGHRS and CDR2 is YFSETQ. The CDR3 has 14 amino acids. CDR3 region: CASTAEPNTGELFF. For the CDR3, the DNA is TGCGCCAGCACCGCAGAACCGAACACCGGGGAGCTGTTTTTT.

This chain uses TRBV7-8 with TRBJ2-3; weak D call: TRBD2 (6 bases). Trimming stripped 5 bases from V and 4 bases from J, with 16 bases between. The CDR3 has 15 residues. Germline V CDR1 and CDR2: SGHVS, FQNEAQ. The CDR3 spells CASSIGPGGADTQYF. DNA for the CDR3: TGTGCCAGCAGCATCGGACCCGGAGGGGCAGATACGCAGTATTTT.